This T cell receptor (beta chain) originates from a study of OX40 agonist ivuxolimab in advanced cancers. At the level of the study: Among those treated, three patients had partial responses, one with hepatocellular carcinoma and two with cutaneous melanoma.

Notes on this clone: What it binds is unknown.

From germline, CDR1 is MNHNS and CDR2 SASEGT. With 5 bases clipped from V and 3 bases from J, the junction kept 4 bases outside the gene matches. This CDR3 is 14 amino acids long. Repertoires were generated with immunoSEQ multiplex PCR, while TCRdb's copy carries only in-frame clones and drops some. The table lists 37,000 or so clones, more than 75% of them singletons. General observations from the study: CD4+ and CD8+ T cells in blood underwent clonal expansion by week 6 at 0.1 to 3.0 mg/kg.

This chain uses TRBV6-1 with TRBJ2-3; TRBD2 agrees at 8 bases. Sample: CD4+ or CD8+ T cells sorted from blood, taken in a trial of the OX40 agonist ivuxolimab. This sequence originates from an adult with an advanced solid tumor such as melanoma, head and neck, liver or kidney cancer. CDR3 amino acids: CASSTGLATDTQYF. CDR3 coding DNA: TGTGCCAGCAGTACCGGACTAGCAACAGATACGCAGTATTTT.